This T cell receptor beta chain was identified during a study of shared clonotypes between healthy human individuals. The repertoire was sequenced with immunoSEQ multiplex PCR; TCRdb's copy has only in-frame clones and lacks some. Among over 1.5 million clones listed, 98% were seen once. The TCR sequence derives from a man in his thirties or forties in good health. Sequencing input: naive CD4+ T cells sorted from blood. Documented subset: CD45RA+ positively selected.

The CDR3 protein is CASSPRTSGPADTQYF. The CDR3 coding sequence is TGTGCCAGCAGTCCGAGGACTAGCGGGCCCGCAGATACGCAGTATTTT. V gene TRBV5-4 combines with J gene TRBJ2-3; TRBD2 aligns across 11 bases. After removal of 5 bases from V and 4 bases from J, the junction contained 9 bases not matched to a gene. The CDR3 is 16 residues long. Germline CDR1 reads SGHNT; CDR2 reads YYREEE (reference sequence).